Sequencing of this T cell receptor (beta chain) was carried out in a study of cytomegalovirus exposure and HLA in healthy donors (dated by TCRdb to 2015 to 2018). General notes on the study: According to an earlier analysis of 587 of the donors, about 180 million T cells yielded some 120 million unique TCR beta sequences and approximately 300 Gb of sequence data. Approximately 300 gigabases of sequencing data and around 90 million unique TCR sequences made up an early release that covered about 640 HLA-typed donors. Of the 300 to 500 genotyped donors, over 80% were placed in the genetic ancestry cluster associated with self-reported Caucasian donors. The study aimed to test whether signatures of past pathogen exposure could be identified by cataloging public T cell receptors. The study used immunosequencing to profile the T cell repertoires of around 600 subjects and linked those repertoires to cytomegalovirus serostatus. Besides the first cohort of 550 to 750 subjects, a separate validation cohort made up of over a hundred different subjects was used. To predict cytomegalovirus infection status, the study brought together high-throughput TCR immunosequencing, statistical association of individual TCRs with disease status, and machine learning. To study patterns of TCR occurrence, a later analysis re-analyzed previously published TCR beta repertoires from 666 donors and added high-resolution HLA genotyping. The later analysis used no new phenotypic data to find candidate immune exposures, relying instead on TCR beta sequences and their occurrence across donors. An earlier analysis of 587 of the donors used high-throughput TCR beta sequencing to judge whether each TCR beta V gene segment behaved as functional or pseudogenic. Alongside the repertoire data, information on donor age, sex, ethnicity and CMV serostatus was compiled. A later genetic analysis took genome-wide SNP genotypes for about 65% of the 666 donors and used that subset as a discovery cohort. All discovery cohort repertoires had been generated on a single sequencing platform. HLA typing included class I and class II loci at four-digit resolution. Typing coverage differed by locus: A, B, C, DRB1 and DQB1 were typed in about 620-640 donors, DQA1 in 522, DPA1 in 606, and DPB1 in roughly 450. Four to six DR-DQ haplotypes were handled as single units for association and clustering, since linkage in the cohort was strong. Among about 390 genotyped donors of the cohort, an average of about 240,000 unique TCR beta nucleotide sequences were sequenced per donor, 15% to 20% of them non-productive. What the work shows at the level of the full study, not this receptor alone: A group of highly shared sequence variants was considered likely to be a technical artifact of the sequencing pipeline. Some IMGT-functional V segments, including TRBV6-2 and TRBV6-3, could not be told apart with the 87-base-pair reads, so those segments were excluded. Several of the top co-occurrence clusters appeared to be linked to parvovirus B19, influenza, CMV and Epstein-Barr virus, according to a later analysis. Compared with the approximately 670-donor mean, donors in an Asian-associated ancestry cluster had fewer N-insertions in productive TCRs, according to a later genetic analysis. The classifier was reported to diagnose cytomegalovirus status with high specificity and sensitivity in both the original cohort and the validation cohort. Specific HLA alleles were associated with 16,951 TCR beta sequences at a false discovery rate of 0.05 in a later analysis. Most TCR sequences were observed very rarely across donors, whereas some public TCRs were present in many individuals. In an earlier analysis of several hundred of the donors, most TCR beta V segments were observed in productive rearrangements about 90% or about 30% of the time, broadly matching IMGT annotations. HLA typing was unavailable for some donors at each locus, so association tests used only the typed subset. In a later analysis, TCR association rates were found to vary across HLA loci, with the most associated TCRs seen for DRB1 alleles and the fewest for HLA-C alleles. Assigning TCR associations to individual alleles was difficult when HLA alleles, especially DR and DQ, strongly co-occurred. Roughly uniform sequencing depth across donors was assumed in presence/absence analyses, although this assumption may not hold. In the study, around 160 TCR beta chains were listed as associated with cytomegalovirus. Compared with equally common non-associated chains, HLA-associated TCR beta chains in a later analysis were more clonally expanded and had lower generation probabilities. The only immune exposure information available for the cohort was CMV serostatus. According to a later analysis, most CMV-associated TCR beta chains appeared to be HLA-restricted, and the HLA associations seemed to be driven largely by CMV exposure. Three of the identified cytomegalovirus-associated TCR beta chains were confirmed in vitro to be specific for cytomegalovirus antigens. Linkage disequilibrium might explain the correlated functional status among segregating V segments, but an unknown experimental factor could not be excluded. In a later genetic analysis, a missense DCLRE1C variant was associated with V-gene and J-gene trimming of TCR beta chains, and the association was replicated in an independent cohort. Roughly 17 rarely observed V segments, including chromosome 9 orphons, were excluded from the earlier analysis of about 610 of the donors because counts were too low. The cohort was sequenced for TCR beta chains only, and without alpha or paired-chain data the features that could be detected were limited. A further reported finding was that TCR beta sequences accurately predicted the HLA-A and HLA-B alleles for most subjects in the first cohort. It was suggested by the authors that the approach could potentially be generalized to other disease states and immunological phenotypes.

Libraries came from the immunoSEQ multiplex PCR assay. For the multiplex PCR, a mixture combining 60 forward primers for TCR Vbeta segments and 13 reverse primers for TCR Jbeta segments was used. The CDR3 region of rearranged TCR beta genes was amplified from genomic DNA with a multiplex PCR assay. Amplified TCR beta libraries were sequenced as 87-base-pair reads on the Illumina HiSeq System. The original pipeline was this. Across the roughly 700 repertoires, a later analysis counted 60 million to 90 million unique TCR beta chains, 8.5 million to 12 million of which were shared by at least two donors. To remove PCR and sequencing errors, raw reads were error-corrected and collapsed into unique sequences using a nearest-neighbor algorithm that merged closely related sequences. V, D and J gene segments were assigned by aligning CDR3 sequences to IMGT reference sequences. For a sequence to be retained, a match of at least six nucleotides to both a V gene segment and a J gene segment was required. A rearrangement was called productive if the CDR3 had no stop codons and remained in frame with V and J, and every other rearrangement was called non-productive. Following IMGT convention, CDR3 was defined as the stretch from the second conserved V-encoded cysteine up to the conserved J-encoded phenylalanine. In an earlier analysis of some 550 of the donors, sequences lacking an unambiguous match to a single V gene segment were excluded. In an earlier analysis of some 590 of the donors, a V segment was called functional when productive rearrangements were above 56.7%, and segregating when the standard deviation between donors exceeded 5%. A statistical classification framework was built for diagnosing cytomegalovirus status from the catalog of TCR beta chain sequences. In a later analysis, V and J genes were assigned by comparing TCR nucleotide sequences against IMGT/GENE-DB human TR gene sequences. The TCRdist pipeline was used in a later analysis to assign CDR3 sequences and most-parsimonious VDJ recombination scenarios. A later analysis defined each TCR beta chain by its CDR3 amino acid sequence plus V-gene family, and excluded reads lacking a unique V-gene family. To address suspected cross-contamination and a sequencing artifact, a later analysis removed some 620 highly shared, low-generation-probability nucleotide sequences. A later analysis calculated a clonal expansion index for each public chain from normalized within-repertoire ranks of inferred template counts. Generation probabilities in a later analysis came from a VDJ recombination model fitted to out-of-frame rearrangements, and those results were checked against IGoR. A later analysis scored TCR-TCR, TCR-HLA and TCR-CMV co-occurrence with hypergeometric tests, applying a repertoire-size bias correction to TCR pairs. A later analysis estimated false discovery rates by permuting HLA or CMV assignments 20 times. In a later analysis, co-occurring TCRs were grouped with DBSCAN, and TCRdist sequence similarity was added when clustering was performed within HLA-allele-positive subsets. Repertoires with fewer than 30,000 or more than 120,000 public chains, plus five repertoires with anomalous nucleotide sharing, were excluded from co-occurrence clustering. TCRdb re-hosts the immuneACCESS table, in-frame sequences only. Its copies lack some clones; in the studies checked, an unresolved V gene accounts for under half of them, and the cause for the rest is not known. That table gives V, J and clone size, and the DNA gave D and trimming. The table for this sample lists about 150,000 clones; around four fifths of them were counted only once. The ten largest clones take up roughly 3.4% of the sample.

After removal of 3 bases from V and 3 bases from J, the junction retains 6 bases not matched to a gene. The CDR3 contains 16 residues, cysteine and phenylalanine counted. The only DNA kept is the CDR3, 48 bases in frame from the first base. Taken from the germline V gene (reference sequence), the CDR1 and CDR2 loops are SGHNT and YYREEE. The cohort consisted of some 670 healthy bone marrow donors. At the time of sampling, every cohort member was nominally healthy, though immune exposures that went unrecorded were likely present. The donor was CMV seronegative and belonged to the group of over 350 seronegative cohort members. A peripheral blood sample was provided by each donor, and peripheral blood mononuclear cells were used for TCR beta sequencing. The Qiagen DNeasy Blood Extraction Kit was used to extract genomic DNA from the blood cell samples. About this clone itself: No cognate antigen has been identified for it. No much larger clone exists at a distance of one base, and base qualities are not known.

The TCR sequence derives from a male donor in good health and CMV-seronegative. This sequence uses TRBV5-4 and TRBJ2-2, with 9 central nucleotides matching TRBD2. Sequences were obtained from PBMCs. CDR3 protein: CASSSRAGGHTGELFF. The sequenced DNA is TGTGCCAGCAGCTCGCGGGCGGGAGGGCACACCGGGGAGCTGTTTTTT.